A selection of T cell receptor beta chains follows, all from one sample in a study of T cell responses to AZD1222 COVID-19 vaccine. Profiling relied on immunoSEQ multiplex PCR, and the TCRdb table lists in-frame clones only, not all of them. Among 130,000 to 150,000 clones listed, roughly 90% were seen once. Specimen: peripheral blood, collected 28 days after the second dose of the MenACWY control vaccine. Receptors originate from an adult who received the MenACWY meningococcal vaccine as a control. Both conserved end residues are part of each CDR3. D genes are given only for firm matches. Some rows have no size entry. The others give once, few or many, or a class for an expanded clone.

j_call | d_call | v_call | clone_size | cdr3_nt | cdr3_aa
TRBJ1-1 | NA | TRBV29-1 | NA | TGCAGCGTTGGAGGGGCGATGACTGAAGCTTTCTTT | CSVGGAMTEAFF
TRBJ1-6 | NA | TRBV9 | few | TGTGCCAGCAGCGTAGCCGTAGACAGGATCTCCTATAATTCACCCCTCCACTTT | CASSVAVDRISYNSPLHF
TRBJ2-7 | NA | TRBV19 | NA | TGTGCCACTCAAAAACAGGGAAACTCCTACGAGCAGTACTTC | CATQKQGNSYEQYF
TRBJ1-4 | NA | TRBV3-1/TRBV3-2 | NA | TGTGCCAGCAGCCAAGAAGAGGTAACTAATGAAAAACTGTTTTTT | CASSQEEVTNEKLFF
TRBJ2-7 | TRBD1 | TRBV7-9 | NA | TGTGCCAGCAGCTCCCGGACAGGGACGGGGGAGCAGTACTTC | CASSSRTGTGEQYF
TRBJ2-7 | NA | TRBV5-5 | NA | TGTGCCAGCAGCCGAATTTCGGCGGACCACTCCTACGAGCAGTACTTC | CASSRISADHSYEQYF
TRBJ1-4 | NA | TRBV19 | NA | TGTGCCAGTAGTAGGGGACGGATTAATGAAAAACTGTTTTTT | CASSRGRINEKLFF
TRBJ2-6 | NA | TRBV6-5 | NA | TGTGCCAGCAGTTACGGGTTCTCCGGGGCCAACGTCCTGACTTTC | CASSYGFSGANVLTF
TRBJ1-6 | NA | TRBV5-1 | NA | TGCGCCAGCAGCTGGCAAACAGGGTATAATTCACCCCTCCACTTT | CASSWQTGYNSPLHF
TRBJ1-5 | NA | TRBV7-2 | few | TGTGCCAGCAGCCCTTGGGGGGGGGCGCAGGGCAATCAGCCCCAGCATTTT | CASSPWGGAQGNQPQHF
TRBJ2-7 | TRBD2 | TRBV19 | NA | TGTGCCAGTAGTGTGCCTGGAGGAGCGGGAGGGCGGAAGCAGTACTTC | CASSVPGGAGGRKQYF
TRBJ2-7 | TRBD2 | TRBV2 | NA | TGTGCCAGCCTAGTAAGCCGGGAGGACCCTTACGAGCAGTACTTC | CASLVSREDPYEQYF
TRBJ1-2 | NA | TRBV7-2 | NA | TGTGCCAGCACCCCCTGGGGAAGCTATGGCTACACCTTC | CASTPWGSYGYTF
TRBJ1-6 | NA | TRBV11-3 | NA | TGTGCCAGCAGCTCAACCGGGACACTCCGGAATTCACCCCTCCACTTT | CASSSTGTLRNSPLHF